What follows are 14 T cell receptor beta chains derived from one specimen sequenced in a study of cytomegalovirus exposure and HLA in healthy donors. 60 Vbeta and 13 Jbeta primers were used in PCR. Data came from immunoSEQ multiplex PCR; TCRdb stores just in-frame clones and leaves some out. The sample carries about 110,000 clones, 80% recorded once. The sample consisted of PBMCs. These TCRs come from a man under 40 in good health and CMV-seropositive.

J is TRBJ2-5 and V is TRBV5-1, with a tentative D call TRBD2 (6 bases). This CDR3 spans 15 amino acids. V shed 1 base and J shed 3 bases, with 13 bases lying between them. Germline V gene data show CDR1 as SGHRS and CDR2 as YFSETQ. CDR3 DNA sequence: TGCGCCAGCAGCTTGTTTTTGGGCGGGGAAGAGACCCAGTACTTC. It translates to CASSLFLGGEETQYF.

V gene TRBV7-9 combines with J gene TRBJ2-1, with 8 bases lining up with TRBD1. CDR1 and CDR2 from the germline V gene are SEHNR and FQNEAQ (reference sequence). With 5 bases clipped from V and 4 bases from J, the junction kept 7 bases outside the gene matches. The CDR3 runs 15 residues. This CDR3 reads CASSRDRGVYNEQFF. In nucleotides, the CDR3 is TGTGCCAGCAGCCGCGACAGGGGAGTATACAATGAGCAGTTCTTC. The complete variable domain, with remaining parts taken from reference TRBV7-9 and TRBJ2-1, reads DTGVSQNPRHKITKRGQNVTFRCDPISEHNRLYWYRQTLGQGPEFLTYFQNEAQLEKSRLLSDRFSAERPKGSFSTLEIQRTEQGDSAMYLCASSRDRGVYNEQFFGPGTRLTVL.

The rearrangement uses TRBV2 and TRBJ1-3; TRBD1 is a possible D gene (6 bases). Germline V gene lookup returns CDR1 SNHLY and CDR2 FYNNEI. The CDR3 extends over 14 amino acids. Trimming stripped 8 bases from V and 0 bases from J, with 11 bases between. Written as DNA, the CDR3 is TGTGCCAGCGGGGGACATTTCTCTGGAAACACCATATATTTT. Encoded protein: CASGGHFSGNTIYF.

The V gene is TRBV5-1, the J gene TRBJ1-3; perhaps TRBD1 as D (6 bases). Trimming pared 4 bases from V and 0 bases from J, leaving 17 bases between. The CDR3 has 17 residues. Germline lookup yields CDR1 SGHRS and CDR2 YFSETQ. The DNA of the CDR3 is TGCGCCAGCAGCGCCTTTACAGGGTTCTTCTCTGGAAACACCATATATTTT. Protein sequence: CASSAFTGFFSGNTIYF.

The J gene is TRBJ2-7, the V gene TRBV4-1; a weak D match, TRBD1 (5 bases). The CDR3 runs to 17 residues. Germline CDR1 and CDR2: MGHRA and YSYEKL. Trimming removed 4 bases from V and 4 bases from J, with 23 bases in between. CDR3 sequence: CASSPPSRVLDTYEQYF. CDR3 bases: TGCGCCAGCAGCCCCCCATCCCGAGTGTTGGACACGTACGAGCAGTACTTC.

With respect to this clone: At one end the junction does not follow the germline gene, possibly because of a read error. The V call is TRBV4-1, the J call TRBJ1-4; no clear D gene. From germline, CDR1 is MGHRA and CDR2 YSYEKL. The CDR3 contains 17 residues. CDR3: CASSPRVLSAVDEKLLF. The CDR3 coding sequence is TGCGCCAGCAGCCCGCGGGTCCTCTCGGCGGTAGATGAAAAACTGCTTTTT.

This chain links TRBV19 with TRBJ1-5; D is unresolved. Trimming left V 5 bases short and J 0 bases short, with 14 bases between. The CDR3 length is 16 residues. In germline, CDR1 is LNHDA, CDR2 SQIVND (reference sequence). The CDR3 DNA is TGTGCCAGTAGTTCCGCCCTTCGTAGTAGCAATCAGCCCCAGCATTTT. This gives the protein CASSSALRSSNQPQHF.

This clone showed up just once. CDR3: CASSLGGSNEQYF. The CDR3 coding sequence is TGTGCCAGCAGCTTGGGAGGGTCCAACGAGCAGTACTTC. The chain employs TRBV5-8 and TRBJ2-7; perhaps TRBD2 as D (5 bases). The germline V and J ends were trimmed by 0 bases and 5 bases, with 9 bases remaining between them. Germline V CDR1 and CDR2: SGHTS, YDEGEE. CDR3 length equals 13 residues.

The chain employs TRBV7-2 and TRBJ2-1; TRBD2 matches at 14 bases. CDR3 length: 15 amino acids. Germline V CDR1 and CDR2: SGHTA, FQGNSA. Trimming at V came to 5 bases and at J to 6 bases, leaving 3 bases not matched to a gene. The CDR3 DNA reads TGTGCCAGCAGCCGGACTAGCGGGGGGCCCAATGAGCAGTTCTTC. As protein: CASSRTSGGPNEQFF. The complete variable domain, with remaining parts taken from reference TRBV7-2 and TRBJ2-1, reads GAGVSQSPSNKVTEKGKDVELRCDPISGHTALYWYRQSLGQGLEFLIYFQGNSAPDKSGLPSDRFSAERTGGSVSTLTIQRTQQEDSAVYLCASSRTSGGPNEQFFGPGTRLTVL.

This clone was counted a single time. CDR3 sequence (DNA): TGTGCCAGCAGCGCGACAGGGAATGAAGCTTTCTTT. It is translated as CASSATGNEAFF. This chain connects TRBV2 to TRBJ1-1; TRBD1 matches 7 bases. J gave up 7 bases and V 6 bases, and 5 bases lay outside the gene matches. This CDR3 has 12 amino acids. Germline assignment: CDR1 SNHLY and CDR2 FYNNEI.

The chain recombines TRBV30 with TRBJ1-2, with D possibly being TRBD1 (6 bases). Between the trimmed V and J ends, which lost 4 bases and 8 bases, there was a span of 11 bases. Germline CDR1 is GTSNPN and CDR2 is SVGIG (reference sequence). The CDR3 covers 11 residues. The CDR3 sequence is CAWNIGGGYTF. For the CDR3, the DNA is TGTGCCTGGAACATTGGGGGCGGCTACACCTTC.

This clone was seen a single time. The sample carries other DNA sequences with the same CDR3. This chain uses TRBV7-9 with TRBJ1-3, with TRBD1 as a possible D gene (6 bases). Germline CDR1 and CDR2: SEHNR and FQNEAQ (reference sequence). V was shortened by 5 bases and J by 0 bases, with 8 bases between the two germline ends. The CDR3 contains 14 residues. In nucleotides, the CDR3 is TGTGCCAGCAGCGTACAGGGCTCTGGAAACACCATATATTTT. Protein sequence: CASSVQGSGNTIYF.

As for this clone: Distinct nucleotide sequences in the sample also encode this CDR3. The chain employs TRBV19 and TRBJ2-7; 7 bases fit TRBD1. V lost 6 bases, J lost 3 bases, and 5 bases stayed unmatched. Germline CDR1 and CDR2: LNHDA and SQIVND (reference sequence). The length of the CDR3 is 13 residues. The CDR3 nucleotides read TGTGCCAGTAGCCCGGGACAGAACTACGAGCAGTACTTC. Translation: CASSPGQNYEQYF.

By share, this clone ranks as medium-sized. The V and J genes are TRBV2 and TRBJ2-5; TRBD2 matches 9 bases. This CDR3 is built from 15 residues. The V gene end was trimmed by 6 bases and the J gene end by 5 bases; junction bases not matched to a gene: 10. Germline lookup yields CDR1 SNHLY and CDR2 FYNNEI. In DNA, the CDR3 is TGTGCCAGCAGCTACGGCGGGGGGGGTCTGGAGACCCAGTACTTC. This gives the protein CASSYGGGGLETQYF. Full variable domain (rest looked up from reference TRBV2 and TRBJ2-5): EPEVTQTPSHQVTQMGQEVILRCVPISNHLYFYWYRQILGQKVEFLVSFYNNEISEKSEIFDDQFSVERPDGSNFTLKIRSTKLEDSAMYFCASSYGGGGLETQYFGPGTRLLVL.